The sequence of this T cell receptor (beta chain) was determined in a study of T cells after yellow fever vaccination. Trimming took off 3 bases at V and 4 bases at J, with 10 bases between the two ends. CDR3 length: 14 amino acids. Germline V gene sequence: CDR1 KGHSH, CDR2 LQKENI. The sample holds many counts of this clonotype. Its antigen is not identified. Each CDR3 protein gets one entry after TCRdb re-called the 5' RACE reads with MiXCR. The sample consists of about 320,000 distinct CDR3 sequences, 3.5% to 5% of them appearing once. Study results and limitations: There was a possibility that FACS-sorted repertoires contained abundant clonotypes contaminating from the bulk population.

The chain joins TRBV18 to TRBJ2-1; a weak D match, TRBD2 (5 bases). This sequence was found in a man aged 18 to 30 who received the YFV17D yellow fever vaccine. The sample consisted of PBMCs, taken 15 days after the yellow fever booster vaccination. CDR3: CASSPPGSYNEQFF. CDR3 DNA sequence: TGTGCCAGCTCACCCCCGGGGAGTTACAATGAGCAGTTCTTC.